The source of this T cell receptor (beta chain) is a study of cytomegalovirus exposure and HLA in healthy donors (dated by TCRdb to 2016 to 2017). As for the study more broadly: According to an earlier analysis of a few hundred of the donors, 150 million to 200 million T cells yielded approximately 120 million unique TCR beta sequences and approximately 280 Gb of sequence data. The study was designed to test whether signatures of past pathogen exposure could be identified by cataloging public T cell receptors. The number of typed donors differed by locus: about 620-640 for A, B, C, DRB1 and DQB1; some 500 for DQA1; some 610 for DPA1; and approximately 450 for DPB1. In a later genetic analysis, genome-wide SNP genotypes for about three fifths of the 666 donors were used, and that subset was treated as a discovery cohort. The T cell repertoires of some 700 subjects were profiled by immunosequencing and related to cytomegalovirus serostatus. Class I and class II HLA loci were covered by the typing at four-digit resolution. Every discovery cohort repertoire had been produced on one sequencing platform. The study combined high-throughput TCR immunosequencing, statistical association of individual TCRs with disease status, and machine learning to predict cytomegalovirus infection status. Approximately 300 gigabases of sequencing data and around 80 million unique TCR sequences made up an early release that covered approximately 700 HLA-typed donors. Donor age, sex, ethnicity and CMV serostatus were compiled together with the repertoire data. A separate validation cohort of approximately 120 different subjects was used in addition to the approximately 700-subject first cohort. To decide whether each TCR beta V gene segment behaved as functional or pseudogenic, an earlier analysis of fewer than 750 of the donors relied on high-throughput TCR beta sequencing. In a later analysis, previously published TCR beta repertoires from several hundred donors were re-analyzed and high-resolution HLA genotyping was added so that TCR occurrence patterns could be studied. Because of strong linkage in the cohort, roughly five DR-DQ haplotypes were treated as single units for association and clustering. Among the approximately 430 genotyped donors, more than 70% belonged to the genetic ancestry cluster associated with self-reported Caucasian donors. Rather than using new phenotypic data, the later analysis identified candidate immune exposures from TCR beta sequences and from how often those sequences occurred across donors. Among around 400 genotyped donors of the cohort, an average of around 220,000 unique TCR beta nucleotide sequences was sequenced per donor, of which about 19% were non-productive. Results the study describes overall, beyond this receptor: A later genetic analysis associated a missense DCLRE1C variant with V-gene and J-gene trimming of TCR beta chains, and an independent cohort replicated the association. Because counts were too low, seventeen rarely observed V segments, including chromosome 9 orphons, were excluded from the earlier analysis of several hundred of the donors. In a later analysis, several top co-occurrence clusters were reported to appear linked to parvovirus B19, influenza, CMV and Epstein-Barr virus. In a later analysis, the rate of TCR association differed among HLA loci, with DRB1 alleles having the most associated TCRs and HLA-C alleles having the fewest. The presence/absence analyses assumed that sequencing depth was roughly uniform across donors, and that assumption may not be true. Only TCR beta chains were sequenced in this cohort, and the absence of alpha or paired-chain data limited detectable features. The study listed 164 TCR beta chains as associated with cytomegalovirus. Most CMV-associated TCR beta chains appeared to be HLA-restricted in a later analysis, and the HLA associations seemed to be driven largely by CMV exposure. In an earlier analysis of 587 of the donors, most TCR beta V segments appeared in productive rearrangements about 87% or about 30% of the time, broadly matching IMGT annotations. A cluster of highly shared sequence variants was judged likely to be a technical artifact of the sequencing pipeline. While some public TCRs were present in many individuals, most TCR sequences turned up only very rarely across donors. Correlated functional status among segregating V segments might be attributable to linkage disequilibrium, but an unknown experimental factor could not be ruled out. When HLA alleles, especially DR and DQ, strongly co-occurred, TCR associations were difficult to assign to individual alleles. The 87-base-pair reads could not distinguish some IMGT-functional V segments, including TRBV6-2 and TRBV6-3, so those segments were excluded. A further reported finding was that TCR beta sequences accurately predicted the HLA-A and HLA-B alleles for most subjects in the first cohort. Specific HLA alleles were associated with 15,000 to 20,000 TCR beta sequences at a false discovery rate of 0.05 in a later analysis. The authors suggested that the approach could potentially be generalized to other disease states and immunological phenotypes. A later genetic analysis reported fewer N-insertions in productive TCRs among donors in an Asian-associated ancestry cluster than the roughly 700-donor mean. Because some donors lacked HLA typing at each locus, the association tests relied only on the typed subset. Cytomegalovirus status was reported to be diagnosed by the classifier with high specificity and sensitivity in both the original and validation cohorts. In vitro tests confirmed that a few of the cytomegalovirus-associated TCR beta chains recognize cytomegalovirus antigens. The only immune exposure information available for the cohort was CMV serostatus. In a later analysis, HLA-associated TCR beta chains showed more clonal expansion and lower generation probabilities than non-associated chains that were equally common.

The cohort comprised some 700 healthy bone marrow donors. Cohort members were all nominally healthy when sampled, although unrecorded immune exposures were likely present. The donor was CMV seropositive and belonged to the group of more than 250 seropositive cohort members. Each donor provided a peripheral blood sample, and peripheral blood mononuclear cells were used for TCR beta sequencing. The Qiagen DNeasy Blood Extraction Kit was used to extract genomic DNA from the blood cell samples. On this clone: The antigen it binds to is not known. Within one base of it there is no much larger clone, and no base qualities were kept.

The library came from the immunoSEQ multiplex PCR assay. The multiplex PCR relied on a mix of 60 forward primers for TCR Vbeta segments and 13 reverse primers for TCR Jbeta segments. The CDR3 region of rearranged TCR beta genes was amplified from genomic DNA with a multiplex PCR assay. The amplified TCR beta libraries were sequenced on the Illumina HiSeq System as 87-base-pair reads. Under the source paper's analysis protocol: Across the 670 or so repertoires, a later analysis counted roughly 84 million unique TCR beta chains, roughly 11 million of which were shared by at least two donors. Raw reads were error-corrected and collapsed into unique sequences with a nearest-neighbor algorithm that merged closely related sequences to remove PCR and sequencing errors. To assign V, D and J gene segments, CDR3 sequences were aligned to IMGT reference sequences. For a sequence to be retained, a match of at least six nucleotides was required to both a V gene segment and a J gene segment. Rearrangements were called productive when the CDR3 lacked stop codons and stayed in frame with V and J; all others were non-productive. Following IMGT convention, CDR3 was defined as the stretch from the second conserved V-encoded cysteine up to the conserved J-encoded phenylalanine. Sequences without an unambiguous match to a single V gene segment were excluded from the earlier analysis of 450 to 650 of the donors. An earlier analysis of about 600 of the donors called V segments functional above 56.7% productive rearrangements and segregating when the between-donor standard deviation exceeded 5%. A statistical classification framework was built to diagnose cytomegalovirus status from the catalog of TCR beta chain sequences. V and J gene assignment, in a later analysis, came from comparing TCR nucleotide sequences with IMGT/GENE-DB human TR gene sequences. A later analysis assigned CDR3 sequences and most-parsimonious VDJ recombination scenarios with the TCRdist pipeline. A later analysis defined each TCR beta chain by its CDR3 amino acid sequence plus V-gene family, and excluded reads lacking a unique V-gene family. A later analysis removed several hundred highly shared, low-generation-probability nucleotide sequences to deal with suspected cross-contamination and a sequencing artifact. A later analysis calculated a clonal expansion index for each public chain from normalized within-repertoire ranks of inferred template counts. A later analysis computed generation probabilities with a VDJ recombination model fitted to out-of-frame rearrangements, and checked the results against IGoR. In a later analysis, TCR-TCR, TCR-HLA and TCR-CMV co-occurrence was scored with hypergeometric tests, and a repertoire-size bias correction was applied to TCR pairs. To estimate false discovery rates, a later analysis permuted the HLA or CMV assignments 20 times. In a later analysis, co-occurring TCRs were grouped using DBSCAN, and TCRdist sequence similarity was added for clustering within HLA-allele-positive subsets. Repertoires with fewer than 30,000 or more than 120,000 public chains, plus five repertoires with anomalous nucleotide sharing, were excluded from co-occurrence clustering. TCRdb retrieved this table from immuneACCESS and kept in-frame rearrangements only. Not all clones are present; in checked studies, unresolved V genes account for under half, and no reason is known for the remainder. For V, J and clone size, that table is used; D and trimming come from the DNA. Here the sample has roughly 100,000 clones; approximately 80% occur a single time. Approximately 3.7% of the sample rests with the top ten.

The germline V gene supplies CDR1 SGDLS and CDR2 YYNGEE. The cysteine opens and the phenylalanine closes a CDR3 of 13 amino acids. The kept DNA is CDR3 alone, 39 bases in frame from the first base. V is trimmed back by 4 bases and J by 4 bases, and the junction contains 2 bases that no gene match accounts for. Sequencing was done on a sample of PBMCs. This chain joins TRBV9 to TRBJ1-3, and 7 junction bases match TRBD1. This clonotype was sampled from a female donor in good health and CMV-seropositive. The CDR3 reads CASSRGQGNTIYF. The nucleotides read TGTGCCAGCAGCAGGGGACAGGGAAACACCATATATTTT.